Listed below are T cell receptor beta chains from one sample, sequenced in a study of cytomegalovirus exposure and HLA in healthy donors. Only in-frame clones appear in the TCRdb table, and some are missing; sequencing was by immunoSEQ multiplex PCR. The repertoire includes some 120,000 clones, 88% of them detected once, and about 1.5% sits in the top ten. The sequenced material came from PBMCs. The receptors derive from a young man in good health and CMV-seronegative. Both conserved end residues are part of each CDR3. A D gene is named only where the DNA matches it firmly. Where a row states a size, it is once, few, many or the class of an expanded clone; other rows omit it.

j_call,d_call,v_call,clone_size,cdr3_aa,cdr3_nt
TRBJ2-7,NA,TRBV9,NA,CASSPPPLSRGAYEQYF,TGTGCCAGCAGCCCACCCCCACTTTCTCGCGGGGCCTACGAGCAGTACTTC
TRBJ2-5,NA,TRBV5-1,NA,CASGLLISGAGETQYF,TGCGCCAGCGGCCTCTTAATTTCCGGGGCGGGGGAGACCCAGTACTTC
TRBJ1-1,TRBD1,TRBV9,NA,CASGRGYPSTEAFF,TGTGCCTCGGGCAGGGGGTACCCTAGTACTGAAGCTTTCTTT
TRBJ2-1,NA,TRBV10-3,NA,CAIGLASREQFF,TGTGCCATCGGGCTAGCCTCACGGGAGCAGTTCTTC
TRBJ2-1,NA,TRBV6-6,NA,CASRTEKGLHEQFF,TGTGCCAGCAGAACTGAGAAGGGGCTCCATGAGCAGTTCTTC
TRBJ2-7,NA,TRBV5-5,NA,CASSFWQGYEQYF,TGTGCCAGCAGCTTTTGGCAGGGCTACGAGCAGTACTTC
TRBJ2-1,NA,TRBV27,NA,CASRGRTSPLSYNEQFF,TGTGCCAGCAGAGGACGGACATCCCCTCTCTCCTACAATGAGCAGTTCTTC
TRBJ2-7,TRBD1,TRBV16,NA,CASSQWGQGYEQYF,TGTGCCAGCAGCCAATGGGGACAGGGCTACGAGCAGTACTTC
TRBJ2-2,NA,TRBV4-3,once,CASSQDPFGITGELFF,TGCGCCAGCAGCCAAGATCCGTTCGGGATAACCGGGGAGCTGTTTTTT
TRBJ1-5,TRBD1,TRBV10-3,NA,CAISESWDRGNNQPQHF,TGTGCCATCAGTGAGTCGTGGGACAGGGGGAATAATCAGCCCCAGCATTTT
TRBJ2-1,TRBD2,TRBV6-5,NA,CASSSGSGRKLEQFF,TGTGCCAGCAGTTCCGGTAGCGGGAGGAAACTGGAGCAGTTCTTC
TRBJ2-7,TRBD1,TRBV5-1,NA,CASSLPGQGAFSYEQYF,TGCGCCAGCAGCTTACCGGGACAGGGGGCATTTTCCTACGAGCAGTACTTC
TRBJ1-2,NA,TRBV27,NA,CASSFRDTRDGYTF,TGTGCCAGCAGTTTCCGGGACACCCGTGATGGCTACACCTTC
TRBJ2-2,NA,TRBV27,NA,CASSPGLSSGELFF,TGTGCCAGCAGCCCTGGACTGTCGTCCGGGGAGCTGTTTTTT
TRBJ1-3,NA,TRBV10-2,NA,CASSGTRGNTIYF,TGCGCCAGCTCGGGGACTAGAGGAAACACCATATATTTT
TRBJ2-1,TRBD2,TRBV19,NA,CASGIRGLAGLKDYNEQFF,TGTGCCAGTGGAATCAGGGGACTAGCGGGACTAAAGGACTACAATGAGCAGTTCTTC
TRBJ1-2,NA,TRBV6-1,once,CASGAAYGYTF,TGTGCCAGCGGGGCGGCGTATGGCTACACCTTC
TRBJ2-7,TRBD1,TRBV30,NA,CAWRGQGGYEQYF,TGTGCCTGGAGGGGACAGGGGGGGTACGAGCAGTACTTC
TRBJ2-5,NA,TRBV4-2,NA,CASSQERSVRVETQYF,TGTGCCAGCAGCCAAGAACGTAGCGTGAGGGTAGAGACCCAGTACTTC
TRBJ1-1,NA,TRBV6-1,NA,CASTKNTEAFF,TGTGCCAGCACTAAGAACACTGAAGCTTTCTTT
TRBJ1-1,TRBD1,TRBV5-1,NA,CASSPRQGEITGAFF,TGCGCCAGCAGCCCTAGACAGGGCGAGATTACCGGAGCTTTCTTT
TRBJ2-2,TRBD1,TRBV7-2,NA,CASSLDRGTGELFF,TGTGCCAGCAGCTTGGACAGGGGGACCGGGGAGCTGTTTTTT
TRBJ1-2,NA,TRBV5-1,NA,CASSLFGDNGYTF,TGCGCCAGCAGCTTGTTTGGGGACAATGGCTACACCTTC
TRBJ2-3,TRBD2,TRBV5-4,once,CASSFSGRAMGRLWDTQYF,TGTGCCAGCAGCTTTAGCGGGAGGGCCATGGGGCGGCTTTGGGATACGCAGTATTTT